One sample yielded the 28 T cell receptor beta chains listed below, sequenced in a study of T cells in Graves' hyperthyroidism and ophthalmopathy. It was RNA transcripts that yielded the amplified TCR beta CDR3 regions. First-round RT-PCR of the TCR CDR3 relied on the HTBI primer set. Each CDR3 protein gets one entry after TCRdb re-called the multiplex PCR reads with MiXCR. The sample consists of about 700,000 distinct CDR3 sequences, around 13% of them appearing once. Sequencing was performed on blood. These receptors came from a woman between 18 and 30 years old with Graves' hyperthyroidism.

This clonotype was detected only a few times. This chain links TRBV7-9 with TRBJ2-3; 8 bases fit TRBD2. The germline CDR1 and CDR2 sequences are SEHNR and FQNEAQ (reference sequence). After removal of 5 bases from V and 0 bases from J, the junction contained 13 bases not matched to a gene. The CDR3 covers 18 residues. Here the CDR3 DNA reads TGTGCCAGCAGCGCTCCTCCGGGGGGGACCCCTAGCACAGATACGCAGTATTTT. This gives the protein CASSAPPGGTPSTDTQYF.

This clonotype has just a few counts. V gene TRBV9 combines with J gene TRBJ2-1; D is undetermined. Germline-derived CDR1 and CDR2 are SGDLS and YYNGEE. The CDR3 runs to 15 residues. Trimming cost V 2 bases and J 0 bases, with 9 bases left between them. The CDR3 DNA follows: TGTGCCAGCAGCGTGTCCACGAGCTCCTACAATGAGCAGTTCTTC. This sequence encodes CASSVSTSSYNEQFF.

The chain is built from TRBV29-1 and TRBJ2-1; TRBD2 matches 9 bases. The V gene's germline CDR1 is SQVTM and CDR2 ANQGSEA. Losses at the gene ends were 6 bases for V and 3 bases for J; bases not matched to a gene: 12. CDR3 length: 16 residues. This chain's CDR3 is CSVQRGSGSFYNEQFF. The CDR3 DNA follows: TGCAGCGTGCAGCGGGGTAGCGGGAGCTTCTACAATGAGCAGTTCTTC.

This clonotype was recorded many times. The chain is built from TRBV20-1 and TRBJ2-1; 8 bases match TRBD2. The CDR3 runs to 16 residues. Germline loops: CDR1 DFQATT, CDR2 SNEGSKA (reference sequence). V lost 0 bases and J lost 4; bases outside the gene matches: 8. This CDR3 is CSARDWLAGGYNEQFF. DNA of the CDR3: TGCAGTGCTAGAGATTGGCTAGCGGGCGGGTACAATGAGCAGTTCTTC.

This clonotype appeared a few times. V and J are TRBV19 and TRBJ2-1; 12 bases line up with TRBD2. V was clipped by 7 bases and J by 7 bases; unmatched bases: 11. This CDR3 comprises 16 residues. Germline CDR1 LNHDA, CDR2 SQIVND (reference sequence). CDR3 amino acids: CASNPPGLAGRNEQFF. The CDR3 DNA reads TGTGCCAGTAATCCGCCCGGACTAGCGGGAAGAAATGAGCAGTTCTTC.

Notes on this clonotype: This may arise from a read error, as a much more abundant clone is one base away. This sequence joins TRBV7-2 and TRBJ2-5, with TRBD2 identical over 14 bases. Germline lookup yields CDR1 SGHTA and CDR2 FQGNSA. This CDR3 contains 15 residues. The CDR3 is CASSSGTSGREAQYF. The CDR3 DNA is TGTGCCAGCAGCTCCGGGACTAGCGGGAGAGAGGCCCAGTACTTC. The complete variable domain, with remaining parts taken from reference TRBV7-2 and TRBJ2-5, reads GAGVSQSPSNKVTEKGKDVELRCDPISGHTALYWYRQSLGQGLEFLIYFQGNSAPDKSGLPSDRFSAERTGGSVSTLTIQRTQQEDSAVYLCASSSGTSGREAQYFGPGTRLLVL.

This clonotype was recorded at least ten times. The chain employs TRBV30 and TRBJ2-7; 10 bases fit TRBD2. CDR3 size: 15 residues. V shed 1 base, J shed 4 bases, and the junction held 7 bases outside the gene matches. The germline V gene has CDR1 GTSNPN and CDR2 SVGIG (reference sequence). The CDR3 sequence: CAWSAGTSVWYEQYF. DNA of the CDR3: TGTGCCTGGAGTGCAGGGACTAGCGTTTGGTACGAGCAGTACTTC.

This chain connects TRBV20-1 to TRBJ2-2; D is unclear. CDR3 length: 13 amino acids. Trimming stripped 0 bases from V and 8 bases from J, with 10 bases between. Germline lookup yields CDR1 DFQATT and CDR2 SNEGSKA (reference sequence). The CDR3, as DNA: TGCAGTGCTAGAGATCATAGGCGAGGGGAGCTGTTTTTT. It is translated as CSARDHRRGELFF.

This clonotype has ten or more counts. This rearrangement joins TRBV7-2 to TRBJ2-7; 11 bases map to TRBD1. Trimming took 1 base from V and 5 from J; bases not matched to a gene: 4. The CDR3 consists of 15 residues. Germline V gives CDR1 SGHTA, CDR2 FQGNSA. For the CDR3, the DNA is TGTGCCAGCAGCTTAGAGCGGACAGGGGGCCACGAGCAGTACTTC. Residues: CASSLERTGGHEQYF.

The CDR3 loop is CASSFSRLASEQFF. DNA of the CDR3: TGTGCCAGCAGTTTCTCCAGACTAGCGAGTGAGCAGTTCTTC. The genes are TRBV5-6 and TRBJ2-1; TRBD2 matches at 8 bases. This CDR3 comprises 14 residues. The V and J ends lost 5 bases and 9 bases, in that order; junction bases with no gene match: 10. The V gene's germline CDR1 is SGHDT and CDR2 YYEEEE.

CDR3: CASSPLGRLNTEAFF. In DNA form, the CDR3 reads TGTGCCAGTAGTCCACTGGGACGGTTGAACACTGAAGCTTTCTTT. This rearrangement joins TRBV19 to TRBJ1-1; perhaps TRBD1 as D (5 bases). Deletions cut 5 bases from V and 0 bases from J, with 13 bases between. CDR3 size: 15 residues. The germline gives CDR1 LNHDA, CDR2 SQIVND (reference sequence).

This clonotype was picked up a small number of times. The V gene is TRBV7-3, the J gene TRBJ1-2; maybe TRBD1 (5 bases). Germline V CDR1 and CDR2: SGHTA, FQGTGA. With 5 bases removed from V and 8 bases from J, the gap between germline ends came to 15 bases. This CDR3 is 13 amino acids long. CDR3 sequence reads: CASSRGGSGGYTF. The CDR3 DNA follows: TGTGCCAGCAGCCGCGGGGGTTCGGGAGGCTACACCTTC.

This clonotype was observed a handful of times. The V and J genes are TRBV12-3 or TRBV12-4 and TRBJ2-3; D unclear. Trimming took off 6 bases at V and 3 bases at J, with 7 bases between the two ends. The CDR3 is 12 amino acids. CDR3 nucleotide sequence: TGTGCCAGCAGGGGCAGAACAGATACGCAGTATTTT. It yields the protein CASRGRTDTQYF.

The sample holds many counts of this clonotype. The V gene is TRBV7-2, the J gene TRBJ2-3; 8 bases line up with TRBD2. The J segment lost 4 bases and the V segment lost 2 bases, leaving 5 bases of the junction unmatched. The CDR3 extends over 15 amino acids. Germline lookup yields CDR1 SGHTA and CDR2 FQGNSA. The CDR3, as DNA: TGTGCCAGCAGCTTAAGTAGCGGGGCCCCAGATACGCAGTATTTT. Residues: CASSLSSGAPDTQYF. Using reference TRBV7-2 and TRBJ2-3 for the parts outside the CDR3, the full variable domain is GAGVSQSPSNKVTEKGKDVELRCDPISGHTALYWYRQSLGQGLEFLIYFQGNSAPDKSGLPSDRFSAERTGGSVSTLTIQRTQQEDSAVYLCASSLSSGAPDTQYFGPGTRLTVL.

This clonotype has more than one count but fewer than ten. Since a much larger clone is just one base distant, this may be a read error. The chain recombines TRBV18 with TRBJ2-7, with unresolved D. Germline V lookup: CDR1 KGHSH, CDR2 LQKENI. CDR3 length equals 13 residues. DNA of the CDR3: TGTGCCAGCTCACCACCCGGGCTGGACGAGCAGCACTTC. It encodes CASSPPGLDEQHF.

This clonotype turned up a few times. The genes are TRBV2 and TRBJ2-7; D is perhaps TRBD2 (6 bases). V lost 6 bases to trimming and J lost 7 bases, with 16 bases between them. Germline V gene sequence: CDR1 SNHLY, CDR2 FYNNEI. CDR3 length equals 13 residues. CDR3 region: CASRQTSSGEQYF. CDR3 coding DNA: TGTGCCAGCAGACAAACTAGCTCCGGGGAGCAGTACTTC.

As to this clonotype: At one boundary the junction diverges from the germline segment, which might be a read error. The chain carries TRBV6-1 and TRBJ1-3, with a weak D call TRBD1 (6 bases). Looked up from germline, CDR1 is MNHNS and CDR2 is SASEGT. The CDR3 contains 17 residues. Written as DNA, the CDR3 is TGTGCCAGCAGTTCGATAAGGACAGCTTTCTCTGGAGACACCATATATTTT. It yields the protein CASSSIRTAFSGDTIYF.

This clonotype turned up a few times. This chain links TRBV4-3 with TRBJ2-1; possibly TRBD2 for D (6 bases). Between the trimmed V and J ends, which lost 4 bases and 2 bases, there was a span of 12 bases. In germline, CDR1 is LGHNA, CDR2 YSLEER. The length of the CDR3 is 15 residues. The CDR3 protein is CASSLSGNTYNEQFF. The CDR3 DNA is TGCGCCAGCAGCCTTAGCGGTAACACCTACAATGAGCAGTTCTTC.

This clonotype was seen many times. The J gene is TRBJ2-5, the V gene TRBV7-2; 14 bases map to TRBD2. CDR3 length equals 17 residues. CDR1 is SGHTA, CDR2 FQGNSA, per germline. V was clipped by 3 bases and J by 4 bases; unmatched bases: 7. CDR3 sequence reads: CASSLPGLAGVGETQYF. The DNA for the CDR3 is TGTGCCAGCAGCTTGCCGGGACTAGCGGGAGTAGGAGAGACCCAGTACTTC.

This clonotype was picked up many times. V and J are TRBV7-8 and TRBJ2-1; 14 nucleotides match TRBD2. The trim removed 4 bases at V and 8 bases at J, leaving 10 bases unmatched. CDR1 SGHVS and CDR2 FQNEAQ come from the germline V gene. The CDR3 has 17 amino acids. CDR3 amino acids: CASSSGTSGSLIDEQFF. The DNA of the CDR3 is TGTGCCAGCAGCTCAGGGACTAGCGGGAGTTTGATCGATGAGCAGTTCTTC.

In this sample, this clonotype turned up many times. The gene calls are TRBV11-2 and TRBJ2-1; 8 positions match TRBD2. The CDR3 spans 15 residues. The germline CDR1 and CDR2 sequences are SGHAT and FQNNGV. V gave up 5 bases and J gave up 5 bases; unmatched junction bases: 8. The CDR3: CASSPTSGGDNEQFF. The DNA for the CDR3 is TGTGCCAGCAGCCCCACTAGCGGAGGGGACAATGAGCAGTTCTTC.

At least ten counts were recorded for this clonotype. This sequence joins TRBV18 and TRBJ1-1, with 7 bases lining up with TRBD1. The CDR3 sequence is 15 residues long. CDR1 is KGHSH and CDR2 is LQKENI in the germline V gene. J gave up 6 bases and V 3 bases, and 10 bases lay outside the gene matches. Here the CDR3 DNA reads TGTGCCAGCTCACCGGGACAGACACCCGGGGCTGAAGCTTTCTTT. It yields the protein CASSPGQTPGAEAFF. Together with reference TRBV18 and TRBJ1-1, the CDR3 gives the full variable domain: NAGVMQNPRHLVRRRGQEARLRCSPMKGHSHVYWYRQLPEEGLKFMVYLQKENIIDESGMPKERFSAEFPKEGPSILRIQQVVRGDSAAYFCASSPGQTPGAEAFFGQGTRLTVV.

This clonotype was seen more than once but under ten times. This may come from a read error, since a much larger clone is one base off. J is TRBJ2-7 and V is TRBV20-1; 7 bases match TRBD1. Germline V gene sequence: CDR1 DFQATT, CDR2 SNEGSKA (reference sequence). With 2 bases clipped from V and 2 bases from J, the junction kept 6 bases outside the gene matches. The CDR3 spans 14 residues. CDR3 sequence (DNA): TGCAGTGCTAGAAAGGGGGCGAGCCCCTACGAGCAGTACTTC. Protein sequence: CSARKGASPYEQYF.

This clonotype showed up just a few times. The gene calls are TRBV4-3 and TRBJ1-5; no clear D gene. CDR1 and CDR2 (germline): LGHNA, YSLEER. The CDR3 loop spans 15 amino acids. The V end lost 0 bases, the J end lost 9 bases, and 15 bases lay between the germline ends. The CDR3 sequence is CASSQDLKARVPQHF. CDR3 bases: TGCGCCAGCAGCCAAGATCTGAAGGCGAGGGTGCCCCAGCATTTT.

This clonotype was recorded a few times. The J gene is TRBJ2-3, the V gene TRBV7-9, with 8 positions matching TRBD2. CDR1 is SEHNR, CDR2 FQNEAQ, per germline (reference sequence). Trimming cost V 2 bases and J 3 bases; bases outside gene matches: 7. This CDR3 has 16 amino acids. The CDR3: CASSLITSGLTDTQYF. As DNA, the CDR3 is TGTGCCAGCAGCTTAATTACTAGCGGACTAACAGATACGCAGTATTTT.

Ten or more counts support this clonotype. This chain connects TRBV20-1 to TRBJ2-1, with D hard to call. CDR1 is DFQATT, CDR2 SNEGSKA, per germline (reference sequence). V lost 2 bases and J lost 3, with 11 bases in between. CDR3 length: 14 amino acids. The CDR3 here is CSARFRFFYNEQFF. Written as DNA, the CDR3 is TGCAGTGCTAGATTCAGATTTTTCTACAATGAGCAGTTCTTC.

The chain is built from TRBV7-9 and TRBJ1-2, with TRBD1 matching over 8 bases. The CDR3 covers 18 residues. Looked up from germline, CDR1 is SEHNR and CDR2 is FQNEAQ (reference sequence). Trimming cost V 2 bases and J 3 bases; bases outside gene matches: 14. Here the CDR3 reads CASSLTQMGKDRDYGYTF. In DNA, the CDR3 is TGTGCCAGCAGCTTAACTCAAATGGGGAAGGACAGGGACTATGGCTACACCTTC. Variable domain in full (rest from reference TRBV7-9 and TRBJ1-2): DTGVSQNPRHKITKRGQNVTFRCDPISEHNRLYWYRQTLGQGPEFLTYFQNEAQLEKSRLLSDRFSAERPKGSFSTLEIQRTEQGDSAMYLCASSLTQMGKDRDYGYTFGSGTRLTVV.

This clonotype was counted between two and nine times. Written as DNA, the CDR3 is TGCAGCGTTCGGATATTACAGGAGACCCAGTACTTC. This translates into CSVRILQETQYF. V and J are TRBV29-1 and TRBJ2-5; D is unresolved. This CDR3 region has 12 residues. The V gene lost 5 bases and the J gene lost 5 bases, with 12 bases spanning the gap. The germline gives CDR1 SQVTM, CDR2 ANQGSEA.